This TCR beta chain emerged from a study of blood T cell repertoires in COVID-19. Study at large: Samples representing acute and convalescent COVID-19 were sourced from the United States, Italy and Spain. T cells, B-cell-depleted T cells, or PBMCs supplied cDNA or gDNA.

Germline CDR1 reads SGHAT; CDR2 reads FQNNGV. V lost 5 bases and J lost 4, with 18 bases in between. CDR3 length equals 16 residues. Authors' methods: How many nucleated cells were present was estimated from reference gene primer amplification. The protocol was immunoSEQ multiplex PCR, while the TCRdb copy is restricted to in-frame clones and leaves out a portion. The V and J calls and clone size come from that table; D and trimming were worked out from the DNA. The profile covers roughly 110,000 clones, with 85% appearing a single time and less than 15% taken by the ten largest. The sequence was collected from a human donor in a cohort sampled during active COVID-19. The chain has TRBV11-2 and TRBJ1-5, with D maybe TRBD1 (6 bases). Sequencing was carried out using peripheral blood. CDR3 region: CASSAKTGTKNQPQHF. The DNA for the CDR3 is TGTGCCAGCAGCGCTAAGACAGGCACAAAAAATCAGCCCCAGCATTTT.